The present T cell receptor beta chain was sequenced within a study of blood T cells in healthy people across ages. Study-wide points: Age advanced and TCR beta diversity per million T cells fell, roughly linearly. Whereas aged donors had fewer naive CD4+ cells, long-lived donors had more of them and higher diversity.

This clonotype appeared a few times. No antigen is known for it. V was shortened by 1 base and J by 2 bases, with 12 bases between the two germline ends. This CDR3 comprises 15 residues. In germline, CDR1 is LGHNA, CDR2 YSLEER. Sample-barcoded 5' priming and a J-beta primer mix drove a second PCR of roughly 7 to 11 cycles. Each sample yielded at least 3 million CDR3-containing paired-end reads. MiXCR was run by TCRdb on the 5' RACE reads, yielding one entry per CDR3 protein. The data show around 970,000 distinct CDR3 sequences, roughly 51% seen once. Material: blood. The origin of this receptor is a woman aged 60-75 years in good health. The chain combines TRBV4-3 with TRBJ2-7; D tentatively fits TRBD1 or TRBD2 (5 bases each). This CDR3 reads CASSQVRDGPYEQYF. The DNA of the CDR3 is TGCGCCAGCAGCCAAGTAAGGGACGGCCCCTACGAGCAGTACTTC.